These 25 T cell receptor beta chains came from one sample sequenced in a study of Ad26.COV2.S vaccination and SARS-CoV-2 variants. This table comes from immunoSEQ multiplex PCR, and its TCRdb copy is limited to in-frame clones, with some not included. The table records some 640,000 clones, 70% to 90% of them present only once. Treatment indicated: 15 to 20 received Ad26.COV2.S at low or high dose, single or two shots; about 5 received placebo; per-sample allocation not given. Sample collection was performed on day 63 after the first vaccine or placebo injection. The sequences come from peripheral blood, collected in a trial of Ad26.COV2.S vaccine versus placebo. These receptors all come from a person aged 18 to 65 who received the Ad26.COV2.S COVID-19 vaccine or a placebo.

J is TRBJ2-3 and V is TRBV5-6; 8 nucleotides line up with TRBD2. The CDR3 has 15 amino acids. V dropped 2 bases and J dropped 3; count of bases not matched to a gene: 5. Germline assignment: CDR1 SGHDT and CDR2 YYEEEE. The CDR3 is CASSFGRAWTDTQYF. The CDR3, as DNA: TGTGCCAGCAGCTTCGGGAGGGCCTGGACAGATACGCAGTATTTT.

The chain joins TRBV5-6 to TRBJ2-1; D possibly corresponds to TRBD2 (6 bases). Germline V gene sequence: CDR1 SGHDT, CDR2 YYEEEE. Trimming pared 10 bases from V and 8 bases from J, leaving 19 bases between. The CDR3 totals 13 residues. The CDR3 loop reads CARRLGREDEQFF. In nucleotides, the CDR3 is TGTGCCCGCCGCCTGGGTAGGGAGGATGAGCAGTTCTTC.

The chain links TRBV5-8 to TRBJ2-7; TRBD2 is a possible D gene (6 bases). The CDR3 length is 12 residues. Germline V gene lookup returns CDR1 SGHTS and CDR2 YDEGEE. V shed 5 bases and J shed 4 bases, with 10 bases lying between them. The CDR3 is CASRWDLYEQYF. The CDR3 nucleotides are TGTGCCAGCAGATGGGACTTGTACGAGCAGTACTTC.

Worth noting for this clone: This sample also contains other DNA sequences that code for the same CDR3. CDR3 nucleotides: TGTGCCAGCAGCGTAGCTAGCGGCCCCGCCTACGAGCAGTACTTC. Amino acid sequence: CASSVASGPAYEQYF. The genes are TRBV9 and TRBJ2-7; 7 bases are shared with TRBD2. Germline-derived CDR1 and CDR2 are SGDLS and YYNGEE. With 0 bases clipped from V and 2 bases from J, the junction kept 5 bases outside the gene matches. The CDR3 sequence is 15 residues long.

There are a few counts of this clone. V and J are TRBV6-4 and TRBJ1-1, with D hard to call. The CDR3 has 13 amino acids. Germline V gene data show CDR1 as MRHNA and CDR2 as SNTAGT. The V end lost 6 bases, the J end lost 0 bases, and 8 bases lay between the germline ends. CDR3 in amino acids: CASRLHVNTEAFF. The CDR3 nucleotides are TGTGCCAGCAGGTTACACGTGAACACTGAAGCTTTCTTT.

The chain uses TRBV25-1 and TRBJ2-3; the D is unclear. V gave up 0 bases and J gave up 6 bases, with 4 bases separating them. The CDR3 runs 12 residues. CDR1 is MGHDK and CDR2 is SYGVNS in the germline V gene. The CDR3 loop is CASSEYVDTQYF. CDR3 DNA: TGTGCCAGCAGTGAATACGTGGATACGCAGTATTTT. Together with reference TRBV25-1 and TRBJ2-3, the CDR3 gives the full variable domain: EADIYQTPRYLVIGTGKKITLECSQTMGHDKMYWYQQDPGMELHLIHYSYGVNSTEKGDLSSESTVSRIRTEHFPLTLESARPSHTSQYLCASSEYVDTQYFGPGTRLTVL.

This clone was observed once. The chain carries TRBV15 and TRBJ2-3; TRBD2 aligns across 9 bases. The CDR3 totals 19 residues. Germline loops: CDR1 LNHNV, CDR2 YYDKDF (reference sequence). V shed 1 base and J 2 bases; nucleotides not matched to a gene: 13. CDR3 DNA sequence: TGTGCCACCAGCAGAGTACGTGTCTCGACTAGCGGATTCACAGATACGCAGTATTTT. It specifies CATSRVRVSTSGFTDTQYF.

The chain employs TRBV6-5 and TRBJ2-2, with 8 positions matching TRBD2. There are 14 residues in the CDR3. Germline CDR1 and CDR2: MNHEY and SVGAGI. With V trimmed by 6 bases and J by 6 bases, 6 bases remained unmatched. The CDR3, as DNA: TGTGCCAGCAGGCCCGGACTAGCCTCCGGGGAGCTGTTTTTT. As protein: CASRPGLASGELFF.

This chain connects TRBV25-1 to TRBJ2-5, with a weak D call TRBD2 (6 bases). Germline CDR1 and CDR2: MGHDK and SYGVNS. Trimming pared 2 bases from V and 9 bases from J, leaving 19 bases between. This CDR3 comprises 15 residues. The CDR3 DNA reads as TGTGCCAGCAGTGAACAAGGGGAGCGGGTCGAGGCCCAGTACTTC. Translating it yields CASSEQGERVEAQYF.

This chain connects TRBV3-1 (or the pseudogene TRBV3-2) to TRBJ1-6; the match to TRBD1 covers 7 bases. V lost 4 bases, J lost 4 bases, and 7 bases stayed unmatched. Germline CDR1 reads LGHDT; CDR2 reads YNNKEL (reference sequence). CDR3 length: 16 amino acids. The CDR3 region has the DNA TGTGCCAGCAGCCCCCGGGACAGTTCGTATAATTCACCCCTCCACTTT. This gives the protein CASSPRDSSYNSPLHF.

CDR3 bases: TGTGCCTGGAGTACAGCTGGGGCCAACGTCCTGACTTTC. This codes for CAWSTAGANVLTF. The rearrangement joins TRBV30 to TRBJ2-6; unclear D gene. This CDR3 region has 13 residues. Per germline, CDR1 GTSNPN and CDR2 SVGIG (reference sequence). The ends were cut back, 2 bases at V and 2 bases at J, with 4 bases in the middle. The full variable domain, its missing parts supplied by reference TRBV30 and TRBJ2-6, is SQTIHQWPATLVQPVGSPLSLECTVEGTSNPNLYWYRQAAGRGLQLLFYSVGIGQISSEVPQNLSASRPQDRQFILSSKKLLLSDSGFYLCAWSTAGANVLTFGAGSRLTVL.

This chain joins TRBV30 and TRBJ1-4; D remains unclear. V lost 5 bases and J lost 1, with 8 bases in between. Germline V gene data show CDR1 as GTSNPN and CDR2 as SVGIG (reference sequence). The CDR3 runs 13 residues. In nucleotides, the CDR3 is TGTGCCTGGGACCCGGGAACTAATGAAAAACTGTTTTTT. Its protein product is CAWDPGTNEKLFF. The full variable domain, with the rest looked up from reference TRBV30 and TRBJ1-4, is SQTIHQWPATLVQPVGSPLSLECTVEGTSNPNLYWYRQAAGRGLQLLFYSVGIGQISSEVPQNLSASRPQDRQFILSSKKLLLSDSGFYLCAWDPGTNEKLFFGSGTQLSVL.

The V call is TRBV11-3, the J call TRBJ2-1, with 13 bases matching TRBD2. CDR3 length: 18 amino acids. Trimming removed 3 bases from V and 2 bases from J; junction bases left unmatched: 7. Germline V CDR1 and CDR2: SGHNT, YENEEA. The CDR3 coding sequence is TGTGCCAGCAGCTTCTCTCCTACTAGCGGGGGGGCCTACAATGAGCAGTTCTTC. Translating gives CASSFSPTSGGAYNEQFF.

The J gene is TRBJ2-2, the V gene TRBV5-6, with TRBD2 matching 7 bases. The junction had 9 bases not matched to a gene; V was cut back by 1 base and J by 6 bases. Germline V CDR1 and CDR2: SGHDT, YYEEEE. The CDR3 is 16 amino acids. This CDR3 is CASSLSGRVGAGELFF. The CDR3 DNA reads TGTGCCAGCAGCTTGTCAGGGAGGGTTGGGGCCGGGGAGCTGTTTTTT. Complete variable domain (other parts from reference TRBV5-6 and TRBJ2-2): DAGVTQSPTHLIKTRGQQVTLRCSPKSGHDTVSWYQQALGQGPQFIFQYYEEEERQRGNFPDRFSGHQFPNYSSELNVNALLLGDSALYLCASSLSGRVGAGELFFGEGSRLTVL.

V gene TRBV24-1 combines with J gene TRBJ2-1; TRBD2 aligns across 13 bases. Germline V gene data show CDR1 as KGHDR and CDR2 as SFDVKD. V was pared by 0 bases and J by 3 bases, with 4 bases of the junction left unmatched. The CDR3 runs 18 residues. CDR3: CATSDLTSGRDGYNEQFF. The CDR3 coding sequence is TGTGCCACCAGTGATTTGACTAGCGGGAGGGATGGCTACAATGAGCAGTTCTTC.

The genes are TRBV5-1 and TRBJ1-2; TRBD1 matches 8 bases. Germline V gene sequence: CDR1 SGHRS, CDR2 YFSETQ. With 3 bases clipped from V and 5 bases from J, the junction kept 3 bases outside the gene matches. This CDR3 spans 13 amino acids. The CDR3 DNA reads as TGCGCCAGCAGCTCGGGACAGGCGTATGGCTACACCTTC. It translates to CASSSGQAYGYTF.

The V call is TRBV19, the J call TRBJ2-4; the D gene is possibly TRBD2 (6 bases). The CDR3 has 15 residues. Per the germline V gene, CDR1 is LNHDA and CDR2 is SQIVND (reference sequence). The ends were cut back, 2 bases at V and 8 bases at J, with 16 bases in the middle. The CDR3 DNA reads TGTGCCAGTAGTATACAGGGAGGAGGTGTAGACATTCAGTACTTC. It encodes CASSIQGGGVDIQYF.

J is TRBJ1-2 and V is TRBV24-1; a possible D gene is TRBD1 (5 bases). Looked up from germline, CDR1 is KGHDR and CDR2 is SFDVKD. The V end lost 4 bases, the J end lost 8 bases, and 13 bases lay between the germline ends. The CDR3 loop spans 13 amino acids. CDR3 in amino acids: CATSDLAGGGYTF. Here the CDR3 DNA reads TGTGCCACCAGTGACCTCGCGGGGGGAGGCTACACCTTC.

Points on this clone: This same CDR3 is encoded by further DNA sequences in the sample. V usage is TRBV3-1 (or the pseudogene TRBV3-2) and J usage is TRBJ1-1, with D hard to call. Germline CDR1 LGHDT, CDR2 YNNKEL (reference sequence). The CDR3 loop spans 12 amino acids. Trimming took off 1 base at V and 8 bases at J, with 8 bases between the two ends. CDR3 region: CASSQGPGEAFF. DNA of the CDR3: TGTGCCAGCAGCCAAGGGCCGGGGGAAGCTTTCTTT.

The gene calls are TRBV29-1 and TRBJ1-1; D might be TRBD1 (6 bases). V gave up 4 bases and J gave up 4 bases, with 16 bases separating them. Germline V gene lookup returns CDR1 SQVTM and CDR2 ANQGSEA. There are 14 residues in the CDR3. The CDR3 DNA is TGCAGCGTTGTAGGCAGGGGTGCGAGCACTGAAGCTTTCTTT. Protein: CSVVGRGASTEAFF.

Here the CDR3 reads CASEEPGNTIYF. CDR3 in DNA: TGTGCCAGCGAAGAGCCCGGAAACACCATATATTTT. The chain links TRBV6-6 to TRBJ1-3; D not certain. Germline V gene data show CDR1 as MNHNY and CDR2 as SVGAGI (reference sequence). Trimming removed 8 bases from V and 4 bases from J, with 9 bases in between. The CDR3 is 12 residues long.

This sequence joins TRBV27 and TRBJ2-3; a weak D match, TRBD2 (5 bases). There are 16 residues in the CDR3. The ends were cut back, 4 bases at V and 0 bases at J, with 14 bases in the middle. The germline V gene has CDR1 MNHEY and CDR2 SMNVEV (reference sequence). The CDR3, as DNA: TGTGCCAGCAGTTCTCTGATAGCGCCTAGCACAGATACGCAGTATTTT. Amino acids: CASSSLIAPSTDTQYF.

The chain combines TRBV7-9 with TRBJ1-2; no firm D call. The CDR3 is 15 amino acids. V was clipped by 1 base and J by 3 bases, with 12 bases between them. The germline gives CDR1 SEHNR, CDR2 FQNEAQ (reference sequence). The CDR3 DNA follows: TGTGCCAGCAGCTTAGTCCCCTCTCAGGACTATGGCTACACCTTC. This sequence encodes CASSLVPSQDYGYTF.

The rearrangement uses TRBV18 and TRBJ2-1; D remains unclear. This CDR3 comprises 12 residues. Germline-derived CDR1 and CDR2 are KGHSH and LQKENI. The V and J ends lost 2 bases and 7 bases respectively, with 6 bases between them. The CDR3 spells CASSPVGNEQFF. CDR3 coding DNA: TGTGCCAGCTCACCAGTTGGGAATGAGCAGTTCTTC.

In DNA, the CDR3 is TGTGCCTGGAGTGTACCGGACAGGGCGCTTAACTATGGCTACACCTTC. This encodes CAWSVPDRALNYGYTF. The chain recombines TRBV30 with TRBJ1-2; 8 nucleotides line up with TRBD1. V was clipped by 0 bases and J by 1 base; unmatched bases: 7. This CDR3 is 16 amino acids long. The germline V gene encodes CDR1 GTSNPN and CDR2 SVGIG (reference sequence).